Below are 3 T cell receptor beta chains sequenced from a single sample in a study of T cells after yellow fever vaccination. TCRdb ran MiXCR on the 5' RACE reads and lists one entry per CDR3 protein. The data contain approximately 600,000 distinct CDR3 sequences, 9% to 15% of them singletons. The specimen comprised PBMCs, sampled on the day of the yellow fever booster vaccination. These receptors originate from a man aged 25 to 40 who received the YFV17D yellow fever vaccine.

In its sample, this clonotype was seen a few times. The chain combines TRBV6-2 or TRBV6-3 with TRBJ2-1, with 7 nucleotides matching TRBD2. This CDR3 has 16 amino acids. The V segment lost 6 bases and the J segment 4 bases; nucleotides outside the gene matches: 12. CDR1 is MNHEY and CDR2 is SVGEGT in the germline V gene. The CDR3 is CASRDGIAGLYNEQFF. The DNA of the CDR3 is TGTGCCAGCAGAGACGGTATAGCGGGCCTATACAATGAGCAGTTCTTC.

The rearrangement uses TRBV7-2 and TRBJ2-1; the match to TRBD2 covers 7 bases. Germline V CDR1 and CDR2: SGHTA, FQGNSA. V lost 5 bases and J lost 9; bases outside the gene matches: 13. The CDR3 sequence is 15 residues long. CDR3 sequence reads: CASSLTSVSPGEQFF. CDR3 DNA sequence: TGTGCCAGCAGCCTAACTAGCGTATCGCCGGGTGAGCAGTTCTTC.

The chain couples TRBV7-2 to TRBJ2-7, with D maybe TRBD1 (6 bases). V was pared by 4 bases and J by 10 bases, with 11 bases between. Germline CDR1 is SGHTA and CDR2 is FQGNSA. CDR3 length equals 11 residues. The CDR3 here is CASSSRGGQYF. In DNA form, the CDR3 reads TGTGCCAGCAGCTCCCGAGGGGGTCAGTACTTC.